This TCR beta chain was captured in a study of T cell responses to AZD1222 COVID-19 vaccine. The repertoire was sequenced with immunoSEQ multiplex PCR; TCRdb's copy has only in-frame clones and lacks some. Of 100,000 to 150,000 clones in the sample, roughly 91% were seen once. The V gene's germline CDR1 is MNHNS and CDR2 SASEGT. Trimming took 2 bases from V and 0 from J, leaving 12 bases between them. The CDR3 consists of 16 residues. This sequence joins TRBV6-1 and TRBJ2-3; D tentatively fits TRBD1 or TRBD2 (6 bases each). The origin of this receptor is an adult who received the AZD1222 COVID-19 vaccine. Sequencing used peripheral blood, obtained 28 days after the second AZD1222 dose. The DNA of the CDR3 is TGTGCCAGCAGTGAAAGAGGCGGGACAAGCACAGATACGCAGTATTTT. It codes for CASSERGGTSTDTQYF.